This entry describes one T cell receptor beta chain. What this receptor recognizes is not known. Qualities for individual bases were not recorded, and no much larger clone is one base off. This sample was taken from a study of cytomegalovirus exposure and HLA in healthy donors (dated by TCRdb to about 2017). With regard to the full study: According to an earlier analysis of a few hundred of the donors, about 190 million T cells yielded 117 million unique TCR beta sequences and approximately 300 Gb of sequence data. An early release covering 500 to 750 HLA-typed donors comprised roughly 300 gigabases of sequencing data and 85 million or so unique TCR sequences. Of the 300 to 400 genotyped donors, roughly 80% fell in the genetic ancestry cluster associated with self-reported Caucasian donors. The study aimed to test whether cataloging public T cell receptors could reveal signatures of past pathogen exposure. The study used immunosequencing to profile the T cell repertoires of 666 subjects and linked those repertoires to cytomegalovirus serostatus. Besides the first cohort of hundreds of subjects, a separate validation cohort made up of over 100 different subjects was used. High-throughput TCR immunosequencing, statistical association of individual TCRs with disease status, and machine learning were combined to predict cytomegalovirus infection status. A later analysis re-analyzed previously published TCR beta repertoires from roughly 690 donors and added high-resolution HLA genotyping to study TCR occurrence patterns. Rather than using new phenotypic data, the later analysis identified candidate immune exposures from TCR beta sequences and from how often those sequences occurred across donors. An earlier analysis of 587 of the donors applied high-throughput TCR beta sequencing to assess whether each TCR beta V gene segment acted as functional or pseudogenic. Donor age, sex, ethnicity and CMV serostatus were compiled alongside the repertoire data. In a later genetic analysis, genome-wide SNP genotypes for about 55% of the roughly 700 donors were used, and that subset was treated as a discovery cohort. Every repertoire in the discovery cohort had been generated on one and the same sequencing platform. HLA typing included class I and class II loci at four-digit resolution. The number of typed donors differed by locus: about 620-630 for A, B, C, DRB1 and DQB1; 522 for DQA1; about 600 for DPA1; and some 430 for DPB1. A handful of DR-DQ haplotypes were handled as single units for association and clustering because linkage in the cohort was strong. Among about 400 genotyped donors of the cohort, an average of roughly 230,000 unique TCR beta nucleotide sequences was sequenced per donor, of which approximately 18% were non-productive. Overall study results and their limits: According to a later genetic analysis, donors in an Asian-associated ancestry cluster had fewer N-insertions in productive TCRs than the roughly 670-donor mean. A few of the identified cytomegalovirus-associated TCR beta chains were confirmed in vitro to be specific for cytomegalovirus antigens. Because HLA typing was missing for some donors at each locus, association tests included only the typed subset. In an earlier analysis of approximately 590 of the donors, most TCR beta V segments were observed in productive rearrangements about 90% or about 30% of the time, broadly matching IMGT annotations. V-gene and J-gene trimming of TCR beta chains was associated with a missense DCLRE1C variant in a later genetic analysis, and the association was replicated in an independent cohort. In a later analysis, HLA-associated TCR beta chains showed more clonal expansion and lower generation probabilities than non-associated chains that were equally common. For the cohort, immune exposure information was limited to CMV serostatus. The sequencing pipeline was judged likely to have produced a cluster of highly shared sequence variants as a technical artifact. Assigning TCR associations to individual alleles was difficult when HLA alleles, especially DR and DQ, strongly co-occurred. A later analysis reported that several top co-occurrence clusters appeared linked to parvovirus B19, influenza, CMV and Epstein-Barr virus. The authors suggested that the approach could potentially be generalized to other disease states and immunological phenotypes. Correlated functional status among segregating V segments might be attributable to linkage disequilibrium, but an unknown experimental factor could not be ruled out. The earlier analysis of approximately 540 of the donors excluded 15 to 20 rarely observed V segments, including chromosome 9 orphons, because counts were too low. In a later analysis, the rate of TCR association differed among HLA loci, with DRB1 alleles having the most associated TCRs and HLA-C alleles having the fewest. A further reported finding was that TCR beta sequences accurately predicted the HLA-A and HLA-B alleles for most subjects in the first cohort. A total of 150 to 200 TCR beta chains were listed by the study as associated with cytomegalovirus. While some public TCRs were present in many individuals, most TCR sequences turned up only very rarely across donors. In both the original and validation cohorts, the classifier was reported to diagnose cytomegalovirus status with high specificity and sensitivity. Only TCR beta chains were sequenced in this cohort, and the absence of alpha or paired-chain data limited detectable features. A later analysis associated 16,951 TCR beta sequences with specific HLA alleles at a false discovery rate of 0.05. Roughly uniform sequencing depth across donors was assumed in presence/absence analyses, although this assumption may not hold. A later analysis found that most CMV-associated TCR beta chains appeared HLA-restricted, with HLA associations seemingly driven largely by CMV exposure. The 87-base-pair reads could not distinguish some IMGT-functional V segments, including TRBV6-2 and TRBV6-3, so those segments were excluded.

The cohort was made up of approximately 670 healthy bone marrow donors. All cohort members were sampled while nominally healthy, although unrecorded immune exposures were likely present. The donor tested CMV seronegative, placing the donor among the 352 seronegative members of the cohort. A peripheral blood sample was collected from each donor, and TCR beta sequencing was performed on peripheral blood mononuclear cells. The Qiagen DNeasy Blood Extraction Kit was used to extract genomic DNA from the blood cell samples. Libraries came from the immunoSEQ multiplex PCR assay. A mixture of 60 forward primers for TCR Vbeta segments and 13 reverse primers for TCR Jbeta segments was used in the multiplex PCR. Amplification of the CDR3 region of rearranged TCR beta genes was performed with a multiplex PCR assay on genomic DNA. Amplified TCR beta libraries were sequenced as 87-base-pair reads on the Illumina HiSeq System. In the original analysis: A later analysis counted about 76 million unique TCR beta chains across the 500 to 850 repertoires, and 10 million to 11 million of these chains were shared by at least two donors. Raw reads were error-corrected and collapsed into unique sequences with a nearest-neighbor algorithm that merged closely related sequences to remove PCR and sequencing errors. Alignment of CDR3 sequences to IMGT reference sequences was used to assign V, D and J gene segments. For a sequence to be retained, at least a six-nucleotide match to both a V gene segment and a J gene segment was required. A rearrangement was called productive if the CDR3 had no stop codons and remained in frame with V and J, and every other rearrangement was called non-productive. Following IMGT convention, CDR3 was defined as the stretch from the second conserved V-encoded cysteine to the conserved J-encoded phenylalanine. Sequences without an unambiguous match to a single V gene segment were excluded from the earlier analysis of 450 to 650 of the donors. In an earlier analysis of approximately 550 of the donors, V segments were called functional above 56.7% productive rearrangements and were called segregating when the between-donor standard deviation exceeded 5%. A statistical classification framework was built to diagnose cytomegalovirus status from the catalog of TCR beta chain sequences. V and J gene assignment, in a later analysis, came from comparing TCR nucleotide sequences with IMGT/GENE-DB human TR gene sequences. In a later analysis, CDR3 sequences and most-parsimonious VDJ recombination scenarios were assigned using the TCRdist pipeline. In a later analysis, each TCR beta chain was defined by its CDR3 amino acid sequence together with its V-gene family, and reads without a unique V-gene family were excluded. As a way to deal with suspected cross-contamination and a sequencing artifact, a later analysis dropped 450 to 600 nucleotide sequences that were highly shared and had low generation probability. In a later analysis, a clonal expansion index was calculated for each public chain from normalized within-repertoire ranks of inferred template counts. In a later analysis, generation probabilities were computed with a VDJ recombination model fitted to out-of-frame rearrangements, and the resulting probabilities were checked against IGoR. In a later analysis, TCR-TCR, TCR-HLA and TCR-CMV co-occurrence was scored with hypergeometric tests, and a repertoire-size bias correction was applied to TCR pairs. A later analysis estimated false discovery rates by permuting HLA or CMV assignments 20 times. In a later analysis, co-occurring TCRs were grouped with DBSCAN, and TCRdist sequence similarity was added when clustering was performed within HLA-allele-positive subsets. Repertoires with fewer than 30,000 or more than 120,000 public chains, plus five repertoires with anomalous nucleotide sharing, were excluded from co-occurrence clustering. In its TCRdb copy, this immuneACCESS table keeps in-frame sequences only and misses some clones. Where compared with another copy, unresolved V genes explain less than half of these, and the others have no known cause. V and J calls and clone size follow that table, whereas D and trimming were derived from the DNA. This sample has 150,000 or so clones in its table, and about three quarters of those were observed once. The ten largest clones represent about 0.69% of the sample.

The CDR1 and CDR2 encoded by the germline V gene (reference sequence) are SEHNR and FQNEAQ. Germline trimming amounts to 5 bases on V and 8 bases on J, with 7 as the count of junction bases outside the gene matches. The cysteine opens and the phenylalanine closes a CDR3 of 13 amino acids. The retained sequence is limited to the CDR3, 39 bases, with the frame set at the first base. The clonotype comes from a female donor in good health and CMV-seronegative. The sequence joins TRBV7-9 to TRBJ1-2, with TRBD1 matching 8 junction bases. What was sequenced was PBMCs. In nucleotide form, the sequence is TGTGCCAGCAGCGACCAGGGGGCAGTGGGCTACACCTTC. Its coded protein is CASSDQGAVGYTF.